The sequence of this T cell receptor (beta chain) was determined in a study of beta chain features in type 1 diabetes. The CDR3 consists of 14 residues. The germline V gene encodes CDR1 SGHRS and CDR2 YFSETQ. V lost 5 bases and J lost 5, with 16 bases in between. cDNA synthesis used the whole RNA isolate, giving expressed TCRB sequences. Repertoires were generated with immunoSEQ multiplex PCR, while TCRdb's copy carries only in-frame clones and drops some. The sample carries 130,000 or so clones, about a tenth recorded once. This clone was found many times. Material for sequencing was central memory CD4+ T cells from blood. This chain joins TRBV5-1 and TRBJ1-2; a weak D match, TRBD1 (6 bases). The TCR originated in a man younger than 35 in good health. CDR3 residues: CASRPPGQDYGYTF. The CDR3 bases are TGCGCCAGCAGACCTCCGGGACAAGATTATGGCTACACCTTC.